Sequencing of this TCR beta chain was carried out in a study of blood T cell repertoires in COVID-19. Overall study: The United States, Italy and Spain supplied acute and convalescent COVID-19 samples.

Using immunoSEQ multiplex PCR, the repertoire was profiled, and TCRdb retains in-frame clones only, with some absent. The table lists over 300,000 clones, 89% of them singletons, with about 9.9% in the top ten. Germline-derived CDR1 and CDR2 are SGHTA and FQGTGA. The CDR3 length is 16 residues. The V and J ends lost 5 bases and 1 base respectively, with 12 bases between them. Sequenced: PBMCs or T cells enriched from blood (not recorded which). The rearrangement joins TRBV7-3 to TRBJ2-6; the D gene is possibly TRBD1 (6 bases). This clonotype was sampled from a woman aged 40 to 49 who had recovered from COVID-19. This CDR3 reads CASSSFTGSGANVLTF. The CDR3 nucleotides read TGTGCCAGCAGCAGCTTCACAGGGTCTGGGGCCAACGTCCTGACTTTC.